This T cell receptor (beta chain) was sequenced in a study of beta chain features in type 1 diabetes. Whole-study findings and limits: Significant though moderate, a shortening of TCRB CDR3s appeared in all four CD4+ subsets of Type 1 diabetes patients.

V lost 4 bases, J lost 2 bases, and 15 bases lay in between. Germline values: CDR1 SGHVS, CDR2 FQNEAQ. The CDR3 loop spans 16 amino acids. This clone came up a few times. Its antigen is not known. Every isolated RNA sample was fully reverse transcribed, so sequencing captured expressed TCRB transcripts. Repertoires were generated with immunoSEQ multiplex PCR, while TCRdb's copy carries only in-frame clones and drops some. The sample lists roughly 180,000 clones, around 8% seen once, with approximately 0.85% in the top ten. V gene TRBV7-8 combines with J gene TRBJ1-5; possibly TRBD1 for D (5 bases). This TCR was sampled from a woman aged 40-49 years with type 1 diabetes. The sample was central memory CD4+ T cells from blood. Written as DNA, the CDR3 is TGTGCCAGCAGCTCTTTGGGGGGAACCGGCAATCAGCCCCAGCATTTT. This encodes CASSSLGGTGNQPQHF.